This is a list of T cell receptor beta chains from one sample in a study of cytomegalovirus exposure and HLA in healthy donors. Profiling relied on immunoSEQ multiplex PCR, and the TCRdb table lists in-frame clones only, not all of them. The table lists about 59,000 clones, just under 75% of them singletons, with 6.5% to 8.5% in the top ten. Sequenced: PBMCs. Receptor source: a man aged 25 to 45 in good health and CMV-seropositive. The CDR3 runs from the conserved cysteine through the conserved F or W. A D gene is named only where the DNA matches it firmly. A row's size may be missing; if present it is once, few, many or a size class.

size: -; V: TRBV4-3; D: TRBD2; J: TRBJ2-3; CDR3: CASSQDGTSGGETQYF; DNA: TGCGCCAGCAGCCAAGACGGGACTAGCGGGGGAGAGACGCAGTATTTT
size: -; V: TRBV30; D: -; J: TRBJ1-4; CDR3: CAWSVRERMDEKLFF; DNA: TGTGCCTGGAGTGTACGAGAGCGAATGGATGAAAAACTGTTTTTT
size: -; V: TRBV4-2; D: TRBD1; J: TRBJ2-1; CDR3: CASSQVTGGSYNEQFF; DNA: TGTGCCAGCAGCCAGGTCACAGGGGGCTCCTACAATGAGCAGTTCTTC
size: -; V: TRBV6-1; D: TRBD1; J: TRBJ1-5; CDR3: CASSPTGIGNQPQHF; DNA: TGTGCCAGCAGTCCGACAGGGATCGGCAATCAGCCCCAGCATTTT
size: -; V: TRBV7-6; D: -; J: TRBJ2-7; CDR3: CASSQTGPAYEQYF; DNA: TGTGCCAGCAGTCAAACAGGGCCTGCCTACGAGCAGTACTTC
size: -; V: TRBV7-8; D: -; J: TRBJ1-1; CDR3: CASSLAQSAGQTEAFF; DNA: TGTGCCAGCAGCTTAGCGCAGTCGGCTGGGCAGACTGAAGCTTTCTTT
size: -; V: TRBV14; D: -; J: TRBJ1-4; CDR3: CASSNIAGRNEKLFF; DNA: TGTGCCAGCAGTAACATAGCCGGAAGAAATGAAAAACTGTTTTTT
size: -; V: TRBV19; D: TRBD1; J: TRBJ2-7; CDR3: CASRSTGTGEQYF; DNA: TGTGCCAGTCGGTCGACAGGGACGGGCGAGCAGTACTTC
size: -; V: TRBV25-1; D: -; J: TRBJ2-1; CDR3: CASSEAGTYNEQFF; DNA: TGTGCCAGCAGTGAGGCCGGGACCTACAATGAGCAGTTCTTC
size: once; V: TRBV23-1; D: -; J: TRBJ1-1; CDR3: CASSQCQNTEAFF; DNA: TGCGCCAGCAGTCAATGTCAGAACACTGAAGCTTTCTTT
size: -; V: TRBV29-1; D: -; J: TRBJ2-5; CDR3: CSVDVQASVTQYF; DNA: TGCAGCGTTGACGTACAGGCCAGTGTGACCCAGTACTTC
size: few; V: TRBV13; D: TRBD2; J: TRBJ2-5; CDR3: CASSLRFAGGGETQYF; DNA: TGTGCCAGCAGCTTGAGGTTTGCGGGGGGTGGAGAGACCCAGTACTTC
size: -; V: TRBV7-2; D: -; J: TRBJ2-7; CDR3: CASSLGRVFYEQYF; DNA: TGTGCCAGCAGCTTAGGACGGGTCTTCTACGAGCAGTACTTC
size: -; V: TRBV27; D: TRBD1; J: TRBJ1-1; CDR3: CASSTLSGTGYMNTEAFF; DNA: TGTGCCAGCAGCACACTCTCCGGGACAGGGTACATGAACACTGAAGCTTTCTTT
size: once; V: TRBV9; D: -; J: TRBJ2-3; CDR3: CASSAQGNTQYF; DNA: TGTGCCAGCAGCGCCCAGGGAAATACGCAGTATTTT
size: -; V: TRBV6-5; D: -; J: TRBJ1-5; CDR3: CASTRQVGQPQHF; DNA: TGTGCCAGCACCAGACAGGTGGGCCAGCCCCAGCATTTT
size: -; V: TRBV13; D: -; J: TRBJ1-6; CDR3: CASSSYRAGNSPLHF; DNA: TGTGCCAGCAGCTCCTACAGGGCAGGGAATTCACCCCTCCACTTT
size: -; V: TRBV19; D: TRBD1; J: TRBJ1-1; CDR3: CASRMGQGLDSEAFF; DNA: TGTGCCAGTAGAATGGGACAGGGGTTGGACTCTGAAGCTTTCTTT
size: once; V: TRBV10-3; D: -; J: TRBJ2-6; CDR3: CASHRDSGANVLTF; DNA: TGTGCCTCACACAGGGACTCTGGGGCCAACGTCCTGACTTTC
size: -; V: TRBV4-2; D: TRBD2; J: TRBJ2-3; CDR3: CASSQGSGGGTDTQYF; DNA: TGTGCCAGCAGCCAGGGTAGCGGGGGAGGGACAGATACGCAGTATTTT
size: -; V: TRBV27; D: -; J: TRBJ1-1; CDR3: CASHSRRSKAFF; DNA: TGTGCCAGCCATTCGCGGAGATCCAAAGCTTTCTTT
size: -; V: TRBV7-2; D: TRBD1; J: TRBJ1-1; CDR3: CASSPTGGNTEAFF; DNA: TGTGCCAGCAGCCCCACAGGGGGGAACACTGAAGCTTTCTTT
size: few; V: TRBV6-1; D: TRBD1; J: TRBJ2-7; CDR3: CASSEAQGVSEQYF; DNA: TGTGCCAGCAGTGAAGCACAGGGGGTTAGCGAGCAGTACTTC
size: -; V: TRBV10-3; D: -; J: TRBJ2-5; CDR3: CAISDRGGQETQYF; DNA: TGTGCCATCAGTGATAGGGGGGGGCAAGAGACCCAGTACTTC